The clone carrying this T cell receptor beta chain has just one count. How the authors handled the data: Nucleated cell counts were estimated from reference gene primer amplification. Sequencing used immunoSEQ multiplex PCR; TCRdb keeps in-frame clones, though not all of them. V, J and clone size are taken as reported in that table, and D and trimming were inferred from the DNA itself. This repertoire shows roughly 50,000 clones, roughly 90% found once; its top ten account for more than 15%. The data were obtained in a study of blood T cell repertoires in COVID-19. The overall study: Samples came from the United States, Italy and Spain, spanning acute and convalescent COVID-19. The analysed material was cDNA or gDNA that came from T cells, B-cell-depleted T cells, or PBMCs.

The sequencing input was peripheral blood. This TCR was recovered from a human donor in a cohort sampled during active COVID-19.

CDR3 bases: TGTGCCAGTAGTATAGGGCTAGCGGGGGGGAAAAACATTCAGTACTTC. It specifies CASSIGLAGGKNIQYF. This sequence joins TRBV19 and TRBJ2-4; 12 bases are shared with TRBD2. Germline-derived CDR1 and CDR2 are LNHDA and SQIVND (reference sequence). The CDR3 is 16 amino acids. With V trimmed by 1 base and J by 4 bases, 2 bases remained unmatched.